The 28 T cell receptor beta chains presented below share a single source sample, sequenced in a study listed by TCRdb under 2016. Library generation was performed with RT-PCR. TCRdb records Illumina MiSeq as the sequencer. TCRdb trimmed public reads at Q25 via fastp, called clones via MiXCR and kept in-frame beta chains. A single entry per CDR3 protein holds the most common genes and DNA from its merged rows. This sample has about 680,000 distinct CDR3 sequences in its table, and 14% of those were observed once. The top ten clonotypes cover 3% to 4.5% of the sample. Sample: memory CD4+ T cells from blood. These receptor sequences come from a female donor in good health, serving as a healthy control.

Many counts were recorded for this clonotype. The chain recombines TRBV27 with TRBJ2-7; D is unclear. There are 14 residues in the CDR3. The ends were cut back, 5 bases at V and 2 bases at J, with 13 bases in the middle. CDR1 MNHEY and CDR2 SMNVEV come from the germline V gene (reference sequence). The CDR3 region has the DNA TGTGCCAGCAGTGGCCCTAACCCCCCCTACGAGCAGTACTTC. This encodes CASSGPNPPYEQYF.

This clonotype was detected many times. The CDR3 loop reads CSARADKKETQYF. Written as DNA, the CDR3 is TGCAGTGCTAGAGCCGACAAAAAAGAGACCCAGTACTTC. The V and J genes are TRBV20-1 and TRBJ2-5; D uncertain. The length of the CDR3 is 13 residues. Germline CDR1 is DFQATT and CDR2 is SNEGSKA (reference sequence). The V end was cut by 1 base, the J end by 3 bases, with 9 bases between.

The V gene is TRBV18, the J gene TRBJ1-1; weak D call: TRBD1 (6 bases). The V gene's germline CDR1 is KGHSH and CDR2 LQKENI. This CDR3 comprises 15 residues. V was pared by 2 bases and J by 0 bases, with 10 bases between. CDR3 coding DNA: TGTGCCAGCTCACCAAACAGGGATTTGAACACTGAAGCTTTCTTT. This translates into CASSPNRDLNTEAFF.

This clonotype occurred a few times. The chain combines TRBV11-2 with TRBJ2-2; 7 bases are shared with TRBD2. Germline V gene data show CDR1 as SGHAT and CDR2 as FQNNGV. The CDR3 is 17 residues long. V lost 1 base, J lost 6 bases, and 11 bases stayed unmatched. CDR3 in amino acids: CASSLVLAGVGAGELFF. The CDR3 nucleotides are TGTGCCAGCAGCTTAGTATTGGCGGGAGTCGGGGCCGGGGAGCTGTTTTTT.

V and J are TRBV5-1 and TRBJ2-1; the D is unclear. The CDR3 covers 13 residues. Germline assignment: CDR1 SGHRS and CDR2 YFSETQ. The V gene lost 0 bases and the J gene lost 9 bases, with 10 bases spanning the gap. The CDR3: CASSLGPAAEQFF. CDR3 coding DNA: TGCGCCAGCAGCTTGGGTCCAGCAGCTGAGCAGTTCTTC. The variable domain in full, completed from reference TRBV5-1 and TRBJ2-1, reads KAGVTQTPRYLIKTRGQQVTLSCSPISGHRSVSWYQQTPGQGLQFLFEYFSETQRNKGNFPGRFSGRQFSNSRSEMNVSTLELGDSALYLCASSLGPAAEQFFGPGTRLTVL.

This clonotype has a handful of counts. The J gene is TRBJ1-2, the V gene TRBV5-1; D is unresolved. The CDR3 consists of 15 residues. Trimming shortened V by 4 bases and J by 5 bases, and 18 bases separated the two germline ends. Germline assignment: CDR1 SGHRS and CDR2 YFSETQ. CDR3 DNA: TGCGCCAGCAGCCCTTTTGAGGGCTCCGGGTATGGCTACACCTTC. Its translation: CASSPFEGSGYGYTF.

The rearrangement uses TRBV10-3 and TRBJ2-2, with 9 bases matching TRBD1. Germline assignment: CDR1 ENHRY and CDR2 SYGVKD. The CDR3 has 14 amino acids. The V and J ends lost 10 bases and 4 bases, in that order; junction bases with no gene match: 7. This CDR3 reads CATTGGAGTGELFF. The CDR3 DNA reads TGTGCCACTACAGGGGGCGCCGGCACCGGGGAGCTGTTTTTT.

V gene TRBV7-2 combines with J gene TRBJ2-3; a weak D match, TRBD2 (5 bases). This CDR3 has 15 residues. Germline V gives CDR1 SGHTA, CDR2 FQGNSA. The ends were cut back, 1 base at V and 0 bases at J, with 8 bases in the middle. In DNA, the CDR3 is TGTGCCAGCAGCTTAGGACGGACTAGCACAGATACGCAGTATTTT. Translation: CASSLGRTSTDTQYF.

This clonotype was counted between two and nine times. The chain joins TRBV27 to TRBJ1-2; TRBD1 might be the D (6 bases). This CDR3 spans 13 amino acids. Germline V gene sequence: CDR1 MNHEY, CDR2 SMNVEV (reference sequence). Trimming stripped 7 bases from V and 4 bases from J, with 13 bases between. The DNA of the CDR3 is TGTGCCAGCACAAGGGGGGGGGGCTATGGCTACACCTTC. Residues: CASTRGGGYGYTF.

The chain couples TRBV7-2 to TRBJ1-5; possible D gene TRBD1, 5 bases. V shed 1 base and J shed 14 bases, with 21 bases lying between them. The CDR3 totals 15 residues. Germline-derived CDR1 and CDR2 are SGHTA and FQGNSA. CDR3 residues: CASSLDLAGGAYEHF. CDR3 sequence (DNA): TGTGCCAGCAGCTTAGACCTGGCGGGAGGGGCCTACGAGCATTTT.

This clonotype was seen at least ten times. This chain joins TRBV27 and TRBJ2-1, with TRBD1 identical over 8 bases. CDR3 length: 13 residues. After removal of 6 bases from V and 7 bases from J, the junction contained 5 bases not matched to a gene. Germline CDR1 MNHEY, CDR2 SMNVEV (reference sequence). The CDR3 nucleotides read TGTGCCAGCAGCAGGACAGGGCCGAATGAGCAGTTCTTC. Protein: CASSRTGPNEQFF.

The V and J genes are TRBV7-9 and TRBJ1-1, with 7 bases that match TRBD1. This CDR3 has 13 residues. Germline V gene lookup returns CDR1 SEHNR and CDR2 FQNEAQ (reference sequence). The ends lost 5 bases at V and 10 bases at J; junction bases unmatched: 10. This CDR3 reads CASSLIGRDRAFF. The CDR3 bases are TGTGCCAGCAGCCTAATTGGGAGGGACAGAGCTTTCTTT. The full variable domain, rest sourced from reference TRBV7-9 and TRBJ1-1, is DTGVSQNPRHKITKRGQNVTFRCDPISEHNRLYWYRQTLGQGPEFLTYFQNEAQLEKSRLLSDRFSAERPKGSFSTLEIQRTEQGDSAMYLCASSLIGRDRAFFGQGTRLTVV.

The rearrangement uses TRBV6-1 and TRBJ2-5, with D possibly being TRBD2 (6 bases). The CDR3 totals 14 residues. Trimming took 6 bases from V and 4 from J, leaving 15 bases between them. The germline V gene has CDR1 MNHNS and CDR2 SASEGT. For the CDR3, the DNA is TGTGCCAGCAGAGATACAGGAGGGAGAGAGACCCAGTACTTC. Its protein product is CASRDTGGRETQYF.

This clonotype was picked up a small number of times. The rearrangement joins TRBV20-1 to TRBJ2-7, with 8 nucleotides matching TRBD2. From germline, CDR1 is DFQATT and CDR2 SNEGSKA (reference sequence). The CDR3 length is 14 residues. The J segment lost 12 bases and the V segment lost 1 base, leaving 14 bases of the junction unmatched. The CDR3: CSARALTSDQTRYF. The CDR3 nucleotides are TGCAGTGCTAGAGCGCTGACTAGCGACCAGACGAGGTACTTC.

This clonotype was seen a handful of times. The V and J genes are TRBV20-1 and TRBJ2-1; no firm D call. This CDR3 has 15 residues. V lost 6 bases and J lost 8, with 23 bases in between. Per the germline V gene, CDR1 is DFQATT and CDR2 is SNEGSKA (reference sequence). In DNA, the CDR3 is TGCAGTGCAGTAGGCCCGAGAGCCTCCGTGGATGAGCAGTTCTTC. This sequence encodes CSAVGPRASVDEQFF.

This clonotype has just a few counts. V is TRBV20-1 and J is TRBJ1-3; 8 bases map to TRBD1. V was clipped by 3 bases and J by 4 bases; unmatched bases: 11. Germline V gives CDR1 DFQATT, CDR2 SNEGSKA (reference sequence). The CDR3 has 16 amino acids. CDR3 sequence reads: CSASPGGALGGNTIYF. The CDR3 DNA is TGCAGTGCTAGCCCAGGGGGCGCCTTAGGAGGAAACACCATATATTTT.

This clonotype has only a few counts. The chain carries TRBV2 and TRBJ1-6, with TRBD1 matching over 7 bases. CDR3 length: 12 residues. Germline lookup yields CDR1 SNHLY and CDR2 FYNNEI. The V gene end was trimmed by 9 bases and the J gene end by 5 bases; junction bases not matched to a gene: 1. The CDR3 DNA is TGTGCCAGACAGGGGAATAATTCACCCCTCCACTTT. Residues: CARQGNNSPLHF.

This clonotype was detected many times. The chain combines TRBV7-2 with TRBJ2-5; D ambiguous. CDR1 is SGHTA, CDR2 FQGNSA, per germline. Trimming left V 1 base short and J 1 base short, with 10 bases between. The CDR3 runs to 15 residues. The CDR3 DNA reads TGTGCCAGCAGCTTAGTTGCGGCGACCCAAGAGACCCAGTACTTC. This codes for CASSLVAATQETQYF.

This clonotype was detected only once. This chain joins TRBV20-1 and TRBJ2-1; D is possibly TRBD2 (6 bases). The CDR3 loop spans 17 amino acids. Germline loops: CDR1 DFQATT, CDR2 SNEGSKA (reference sequence). Trimming left V 1 base short and J 7 bases short, with 23 bases between. CDR3 protein: CSARAGGTPGHSNEQFF. The CDR3 DNA reads as TGCAGTGCTAGAGCTGGAGGGACTCCTGGTCATTCGAATGAGCAGTTCTTC.

V gene TRBV20-1 combines with J gene TRBJ1-2; 7 bases are a match to TRBD1. This CDR3 is built from 14 residues. CDR1 is DFQATT, CDR2 SNEGSKA, per germline (reference sequence). With V trimmed by 6 bases and J by 5 bases, 12 bases remained unmatched. CDR3 in DNA: TGCAGTGCCCCGGGAGGGCAGGGGGTGTATGGCTACACCTTC. Translated: CSAPGGQGVYGYTF.

This clonotype was counted ten times or more. V usage is TRBV5-5 and J usage is TRBJ1-2; no definite D call. CDR3 length equals 16 residues. Deletions cut 1 base from V and 0 bases from J, with 13 bases between. The germline V gene has CDR1 SGHKS and CDR2 YYEKEE (reference sequence). CDR3 nucleotides: TGTGCCAGCAGCTTGTTCTCCGATACAGCTAACTATGGCTACACCTTC. Amino acids: CASSLFSDTANYGYTF.

This clonotype was seen a few times. J is TRBJ2-5 and V is TRBV28; 7 nucleotides align to TRBD1. The V gene end was trimmed by 5 bases and the J gene end by 1 base; junction bases not matched to a gene: 10. The CDR3 sequence is 16 residues long. Germline V gene data show CDR1 as MDHEN and CDR2 as SYDVKM. DNA for the CDR3: TGTGCCAGCAGTCCCCACCTGACAGGGTTCCAAGAGACCCAGTACTTC. This codes for CASSPHLTGFQETQYF.

In this sample, this clonotype turned up a few times. The J gene is TRBJ2-4, the V gene TRBV4-3; D is possibly TRBD1 (6 bases). The V end lost 1 base, the J end lost 6 bases, and 16 bases lay between the germline ends. CDR1 is LGHNA, CDR2 YSLEER, per germline. The CDR3 has 16 residues. CDR3 coding DNA: TGCGCCAGCAGCCAAGTGGGGTTGGGGGCTTCAAACATTCAGTACTTC. Translating gives CASSQVGLGASNIQYF.

The genes are TRBV11-1 and TRBJ2-7, with a possible D match to TRBD1 (6 bases). From germline, CDR1 is SGHAT and CDR2 FQDESV (reference sequence). The CDR3 is made up of 14 amino acids. The V and J ends lost 4 bases and 2 bases respectively, with 12 bases between them. The CDR3 DNA is TGTGCCAGCAGCTGGGGGCGTAACGCCTACGAGCAGTACTTC. Its protein product is CASSWGRNAYEQYF.

The rearrangement uses TRBV28 and TRBJ1-2, with 7 bases aligning to TRBD1. Germline loops: CDR1 MDHEN, CDR2 SYDVKM. V lost 6 bases, J lost 4 bases, and 20 bases stayed unmatched. The CDR3 spans 18 residues. CDR3 DNA sequence: TGTGCCAGCAGAACACACTGGTCCGAGGGGGCCGGGACCTATGGCTACACCTTC. It encodes CASRTHWSEGAGTYGYTF.

This clonotype appeared many times. The chain recombines TRBV5-1 with TRBJ2-1; 9 bases agree with TRBD2. The V and J ends lost 1 base and 4 bases, in that order; junction bases with no gene match: 6. This CDR3 spans 16 amino acids. Germline V gene data show CDR1 as SGHRS and CDR2 as YFSETQ. CDR3 bases: TGCGCCAGCAGCTTGAGGCTAGCGGGACCATACAATGAGCAGTTCTTC. Amino acid sequence: CASSLRLAGPYNEQFF.

The chain couples TRBV21-1 to TRBJ2-5; the D segment call TRBD2 is taken from the table without a DNA check. TRBV21-1 is an annotated pseudogene. The CDR3 runs 14 residues. CDR3 DNA sequence: TGTGCCAGCAGCAGAATTAGGCTAGAAGAGACCCAGTACTTC. Its protein product is CASSRIRLEETQYF.

This clonotype was detected a few times. This rearrangement joins TRBV3-1 to TRBJ2-1; 7 bases fit TRBD1. J gave up 8 bases and V 4 bases, and 11 bases lay outside the gene matches. The CDR3 is 15 amino acids. Germline assignment: CDR1 LGHDT and CDR2 YNNKEL (reference sequence). The CDR3 nucleotides are TGTGCCAGCAGCCTCCCCGGCAGGGGGACGGATGAGCAGTTCTTC. This codes for CASSLPGRGTDEQFF.